This TCR beta chain was recorded in a study of T cell responses to AZD1222 COVID-19 vaccine. Overall study findings and caveats: White British people made up most donors, females outnumbered males, and clonal diversity was possibly underestimated.

As for this clone: Its specificity is not known.

Germline V CDR1 and CDR2: GTSNPN, SVGIG (reference sequence). J lost 6 bases, V lost 4 bases, and 6 bases had no gene match. The CDR3 spans 13 residues. Produced via immunoSEQ multiplex PCR; TCRdb's table is partial and in-frame only. The data hold about 70,000 clones, with around 83% observed a single time. This sample comprised peripheral blood, obtained on day 0 of AZD1222 vaccination. The chain links TRBV30 to TRBJ1-1; TRBD1 aligns across 9 bases. The TCR was taken from an adult in good health. The CDR3 region is CAWTRTGESEAFF. The CDR3 coding sequence is TGTGCCTGGACACGGACAGGGGAGTCTGAAGCTTTCTTT.